The subject of this entry is one T cell receptor (beta chain). Its matching antigen is unknown. The authors extracted RNA and reverse transcribed it into cDNA as the sequencing template. Some clones are missing from TCRdb's copy, which holds only in-frame ones; the method was immunoSEQ multiplex PCR. The sample consists of 100,000 to 130,000 clones, 84% of them appearing once. This sample was taken from a study of CD8+ T cells in alopecia areata. Study as a whole: Treatment of the treated patients consisted of oral tofacitinib, 5 to 10 mg twice daily.

Documented treatment: oral pan-JAK inhibitor, 5-10 mg twice daily. Researchers took lesional scalp punch biopsies and peripheral blood from people who were alopecia areata patients. PBMCs provided sorted CD4+ and CD8+ T cells. Study-wide results and limits: Scalp sample data also include resident alphabeta T cells from normal skin.

The germline gives CDR1 SGHRS, CDR2 YFSETQ. V lost 0 bases to trimming and J lost 1 base, with 11 bases between them. This CDR3 comprises 15 residues. Source: CD8+ T cells sorted from blood, taken at week 24, from a patient treated with tofacitinib. The chain carries TRBV5-1 and TRBJ2-7; D ambiguous. This TCR was sampled from a human donor with alopecia areata. In DNA form, the CDR3 reads TGCGCCAGCAGCTTGGAGTCTGGGGTGTCCTACGAGCAGTACTTC. Protein: CASSLESGVSYEQYF.